The present T cell receptor beta chain was sequenced within a study of Graves' ophthalmopathy and Graves' hyperthyroidism. The sample holds many counts of this clonotype. The authors amplified TCR beta CDR3 regions, and they did so from RNA transcripts for repertoire sequencing. HTBI primers were used in a first-round RT-PCR, which preceded a second-round multiplex PCR. TCRdb reprocessed the multiplex PCR reads via MiXCR and lists one record per CDR3 protein. Seen here are approximately 210,000 distinct CDR3 sequences, roughly 21% observed once, and the top ten hold around 40%. With V trimmed by 6 bases and J by 0 bases, 7 bases remained unmatched. CDR1 and CDR2 (germline): MNHEY, SMNVEV (reference sequence). CDR3 size: 16 residues.

What was sequenced was peripheral blood. The chain employs TRBV27 and TRBJ1-5; 8 bases align to TRBD1. The clonotype was recovered from a woman aged 50 to 60 with Graves' ophthalmopathy. Here the CDR3 reads CASRPGGSYSNQPQHF. DNA of the CDR3: TGTGCCAGCAGGCCAGGGGGCAGTTATAGCAATCAGCCCCAGCATTTT.